The 22 T cell receptor beta chains reported below all come from one sample, sequenced in a study of T cell responses to AZD1222 COVID-19 vaccine. Only in-frame clones appear in the TCRdb table, and some are missing; sequencing was by immunoSEQ multiplex PCR. The sample has some 190,000 clones, 80% to 95% seen once; the top ten hold 1% to 1.5%. This specimen was peripheral blood, taken on day 0 of AZD1222 vaccination. The source is an adult in good health.

The J gene is TRBJ1-1, the V gene TRBV30; D unclear. The CDR3 has 14 amino acids. Germline loops: CDR1 GTSNPN, CDR2 SVGIG (reference sequence). The V and J ends lost 0 bases and 4 bases respectively, with 12 bases between them. The CDR3: CAWSVTWVSTEAFF. Written as DNA, the CDR3 is TGTGCCTGGAGTGTAACTTGGGTTTCCACTGAAGCTTTCTTT.

V is TRBV6-2 or TRBV6-3 and J is TRBJ2-3, with 13 bases fitting TRBD2. This CDR3 comprises 19 residues. CDR1 and CDR2 (germline): MNHEY, SVGEGT. The trim removed 4 bases at V and 6 bases at J, leaving 16 bases unmatched. Here the CDR3 DNA reads TGTGCCAGCAGTTCCCTGGCCGGGACTAGCGGGGCCTCCTGGGATACGCAGTATTTT. This codes for CASSSLAGTSGASWDTQYF.

The CDR3 bases are TGTGCCAGCAGTCAACCCCAGGAGGGGGAAGAGACCCAGTACTTC. This encodes CASSQPQEGEETQYF. V and J are TRBV6-2 or TRBV6-3 and TRBJ2-5; D could derive from TRBD1 or TRBD2 (6 bases each). Trimming shortened V by 5 bases and J by 3 bases, and 16 bases separated the two germline ends. Looked up from germline, CDR1 is MNHEY and CDR2 is SVGEGT. There are 15 residues in the CDR3.

DNA for the CDR3: TGTGCCAGCAGCCAATCCCCCCTACCGGGACAGGGGTATGGCTACACCTTC. It codes for CASSQSPLPGQGYGYTF. The gene calls are TRBV4-2 and TRBJ1-2; 10 bases align to TRBD1. The CDR3 is 17 residues long. Germline CDR1 and CDR2: LGHNA and YNFKEQ. V gave up 2 bases and J gave up 5 bases; unmatched junction bases: 11.

CDR3 bases: TGTGCCAGCGGGGGACAGGGAAGCAATCAGCCCCAGCATTTT. Amino acids: CASGGQGSNQPQHF. The rearrangement links TRBV6-5 to TRBJ1-5; 9 bases match TRBD1. The CDR3 spans 14 residues. The J segment lost 1 base and the V segment lost 8 bases, leaving 3 bases of the junction unmatched. Looked up from germline, CDR1 is MNHEY and CDR2 is SVGAGI.

The chain recombines TRBV7-3 with TRBJ1-2; 9 bases are shared with TRBD1. The CDR3 has 15 residues. Germline V gives CDR1 SGHTA, CDR2 FQGTGA. V was pared by 5 bases and J by 5 bases, with 9 bases of the junction left unmatched. CDR3 nucleotide sequence: TGTGCCAGCAGCACTACAGGGGGCAGTCGGTATGGCTACACCTTC. This codes for CASSTTGGSRYGYTF.

This chain uses TRBV7-2 with TRBJ2-1, with D uncertain. The CDR3 spans 16 residues. Germline CDR1 SGHTA, CDR2 FQGNSA. Trimming pared 5 bases from V and 0 bases from J, leaving 14 bases between. The CDR3 DNA follows: TGTGCCAGCAGCCCCCCCTCCGGAAGCTCCTACAATGAGCAGTTCTTC. Translation gives CASSPPSGSSYNEQFF.

The chain recombines TRBV4-1 with TRBJ2-5; 7 bases fit TRBD2. Germline V gene sequence: CDR1 MGHRA, CDR2 YSYEKL. The CDR3 sequence is 18 residues long. The V gene end was trimmed by 0 bases and the J gene end by 2 bases; junction bases not matched to a gene: 12. The CDR3: CASSQDRSGALTQETQYF. The CDR3 DNA follows: TGCGCCAGCAGCCAAGATCGGAGCGGGGCGTTAACTCAAGAGACCCAGTACTTC.

This clone has only one observation. This chain links TRBV7-3 with TRBJ2-2, with 7 bases aligning to TRBD1. Germline CDR1 and CDR2: SGHTA and FQGTGA. CDR3 size: 14 residues. Losses at the gene ends were 2 bases for V and 9 bases for J; bases not matched to a gene: 6. This CDR3 reads CASSLLGGQRELFF. DNA for the CDR3: TGTGCCAGCAGCTTATTAGGGGGACAGAGGGAGCTGTTTTTT.

This chain links TRBV7-9 with TRBJ2-3, with 7 bases fitting TRBD2. The CDR3 sequence is 16 residues long. Germline CDR1 reads SEHNR; CDR2 reads FQNEAQ (reference sequence). Trimming removed 5 bases from V and 2 bases from J; junction bases left unmatched: 10. The CDR3 reads CASSLPRGDLTDTQYF. The CDR3 DNA reads as TGTGCCAGCAGCCTCCCACGGGGGGACCTCACAGATACGCAGTATTTT.

CDR3 sequence: CATSRGEGLNGYTF. The DNA of the CDR3 is TGTGCCACCAGCAGAGGGGAGGGGCTAAATGGCTACACCTTC. The chain employs TRBV15 and TRBJ1-2; weak D call: TRBD1 (5 bases). Germline V lookup: CDR1 LNHNV, CDR2 YYDKDF (reference sequence). The CDR3 loop spans 14 amino acids. V dropped 1 base and J dropped 6 bases, with 12 bases sitting between them.

J is TRBJ1-1 and V is TRBV9; TRBD1 might be the D (5 bases). Germline values: CDR1 SGDLS, CDR2 YYNGEE. Trimming removed 4 bases from V and 2 bases from J, with 12 bases in between. The CDR3 has 14 amino acids. The CDR3, as DNA: TGTGCCAGCAGCTTCGGGACGGCTAACACTGAAGCTTTCTTT. It translates to CASSFGTANTEAFF.

The gene calls are TRBV18 and TRBJ1-2, with a possible D match to TRBD1 (5 bases). CDR1 and CDR2 from the germline V gene are KGHSH and LQKENI. The V end lost 3 bases, the J end lost 4 bases, and 18 bases lay between the germline ends. This CDR3 comprises 16 residues. The CDR3 reads CASSPVDTTPSYGYTF. CDR3 nucleotide sequence: TGTGCCAGCTCACCCGTGGACACGACGCCGTCCTATGGCTACACCTTC.

V gene TRBV5-1 combines with J gene TRBJ2-3; 12 nucleotides align to TRBD1. Trimming cost V 7 bases and J 5 bases; bases outside gene matches: 5. Per the germline V gene, CDR1 is SGHRS and CDR2 is YFSETQ. The CDR3 runs 14 residues. The CDR3, as DNA: TGCGCCAGCTCCGGGACAGGGGGCATAGATACGCAGTATTTT. It codes for CASSGTGGIDTQYF. Supplemented by reference TRBV5-1 and TRBJ2-3, the full variable domain reads KAGVTQTPRYLIKTRGQQVTLSCSPISGHRSVSWYQQTPGQGLQFLFEYFSETQRNKGNFPGRFSGRQFSNSRSEMNVSTLELGDSALYLCASSGTGGIDTQYFGPGTRLTVL.

The chain links TRBV4-2 to TRBJ2-5; 14 bases agree with TRBD2. Germline V CDR1 and CDR2: LGHNA, YNFKEQ. V lost 0 bases to trimming and J lost 7 bases; unmatched junction nucleotides: 7. The CDR3 runs 17 residues. CDR3 sequence (DNA): TGTGCCAGCAGCCAAGATCCCGGACTAGCGGGGGGAGGGACCCAGTACTTC. It yields the protein CASSQDPGLAGGGTQYF.

The CDR3 spells CASSYWAGTGNTIYF. CDR3 nucleotides: TGTGCCAGCAGTTACTGGGCAGGGACTGGAAACACCATATATTTT. The genes are TRBV6-5 and TRBJ1-3, with a tentative D call TRBD1 (5 bases). There are 15 residues in the CDR3. Germline V gene sequence: CDR1 MNHEY, CDR2 SVGAGI. The V end lost 1 base, the J end lost 2 bases, and 9 bases lay between the germline ends.

The V gene is TRBV12-5, the J gene TRBJ1-1; D might be TRBD1 (6 bases). The germline V gene has CDR1 LGHNT and CDR2 FRNRAP. V was shortened by 0 bases and J by 4 bases, with 15 bases between the two germline ends. CDR3 size: 16 residues. The CDR3 loop is CASGLVPGGRGTEAFF. The CDR3 DNA follows: TGTGCTAGTGGTTTGGTACCCGGGGGGCGAGGCACTGAAGCTTTCTTT.

This clone was seen a single time. The gene calls are TRBV3-1 (or the pseudogene TRBV3-2) and TRBJ1-1, with D unclear. Germline V gives CDR1 LGHDT, CDR2 YNNKEL (reference sequence). Trimming pared 6 bases from V and 4 bases from J, leaving 15 bases between. The CDR3 extends over 14 amino acids. DNA of the CDR3: TGTGCCAGCAGGTCGCATGACGGAGTCACTGAAGCTTTCTTT. Translation gives CASRSHDGVTEAFF.

This rearrangement joins TRBV6-5 to TRBJ1-6, with unresolved D. CDR1 is MNHEY and CDR2 is SVGAGI in the germline V gene. The CDR3 has 15 residues. With 6 bases removed from V and 8 bases from J, the gap between germline ends came to 17 bases. The CDR3 reads CASRPPRGLDSPLHF. The CDR3 DNA sequence: TGTGCCAGCAGACCACCCAGAGGTCTGGATTCACCCCTCCACTTT.

The CDR3 reads CASSPGTATEAFF. Here the CDR3 DNA reads TGTGCCAGCAGCCCTGGGACAGCCACTGAAGCTTTCTTT. The chain combines TRBV7-6 with TRBJ1-1, with 7 bases matching TRBD1. Trimming cost V 5 bases and J 4 bases; bases outside gene matches: 4. The CDR3 has 13 amino acids. From germline, CDR1 is SGHVS and CDR2 FNYEAQ.

The chain employs TRBV27 and TRBJ2-7; 10 positions agree with TRBD1. V lost 5 bases, J lost 4 bases, and 8 bases stayed unmatched. The CDR3 consists of 15 residues. The germline gives CDR1 MNHEY, CDR2 SMNVEV (reference sequence). This CDR3 reads CASSHGDRGGYEQYF. The CDR3 DNA reads as TGTGCCAGCAGTCATGGGGACAGGGGTGGGTACGAGCAGTACTTC.

In DNA, the CDR3 is TGTGCCAGTGCAGGGACTGAAGCTTTCTTT. Translated, it gives CASAGTEAFF. The rearrangement links TRBV4-2 to TRBJ1-1; a weak D match, TRBD1 (5 bases). CDR1 and CDR2 from the germline V gene are LGHNA and YNFKEQ. V dropped 9 bases and J dropped 5 bases, with 7 bases sitting between them. This CDR3 contains 10 residues.